One sample yielded the 8 T cell receptor beta chains listed below, sequenced in a study of Graves' ophthalmopathy and Graves' hyperthyroidism. TCR beta CDR3 regions were amplified from RNA transcripts. HTBI primers were employed in first-round RT-PCR, then a second-round multiplex PCR followed. TCRdb called the multiplex PCR reads again in MiXCR, with one record for every CDR3 protein. Counted here are almost 750,000 distinct CDR3 sequences, 40% occurring once; the ten biggest clones make up about 40%. The source material was peripheral blood. These receptors all come from an adult man with Graves' ophthalmopathy.

For this clonotype: Possible read error: a much larger clone is one base away. This chain connects TRBV10-1 to TRBJ1-6, with D unclear. Germline V gives CDR1 WNHNN, CDR2 SYGVQD (reference sequence). CDR3 length: 13 amino acids. The CDR3 sequence: CASNNGDNSSLHF. CDR3 in DNA: TGCGCCAGCAACAACGGTGATAATTCATCCCTCCACTTT.

This clonotype was seen many times. This sequence joins TRBV5-6 and TRBJ2-6; 7 bases line up with TRBD2. Per germline, CDR1 SGHDT and CDR2 YYEEEE. The V segment lost 4 bases and the J segment 7 bases; nucleotides outside the gene matches: 8. CDR3 length equals 15 residues. The CDR3 sequence is CASSLMTGGANVLTF. The CDR3 bases are TGTGCCAGCAGCCTCATGACGGGAGGAGCCAACGTCCTGACTTTC.

V is TRBV2 and J is TRBJ1-1; no clear D gene. This CDR3 comprises 15 residues. V was pared by 4 bases and J by 0 bases, with 12 bases between. CDR1 SNHLY and CDR2 FYNNEI come from the germline V gene. CDR3 DNA sequence: TGTGCCAGCAGTGCAGTCCCGGGGATGAACACTGAAGCTTTCTTT. This translates into CASSAVPGMNTEAFF.

Remarks on this clonotype: A read error may produce the germline difference seen at one junction end. This chain connects TRBV7-9 to TRBJ1-1, with D maybe TRBD1 (6 bases). The germline gives CDR1 SEHNR, CDR2 FQNEAQ (reference sequence). The CDR3 has 15 amino acids. The DNA for the CDR3 is TGTGCCAGCAGTTTAGGGCTGGTGGGGGACAATACGGCTTTCTTT. Its protein is CASSLGLVGDNTAFF.

The V call is TRBV4-1, the J call TRBJ2-7; possible D gene TRBD1, 5 bases. Germline CDR1 is MGHRA and CDR2 is YSYEKL. The V end was cut by 0 bases, the J end by 4 bases, with 19 bases between. This CDR3 has 17 amino acids. The CDR3, as DNA: TGCGCCAGCAGCCAAGATTTGGCAGGGCATAAGGCTTACGAGCAGTACTTC. This gives the protein CASSQDLAGHKAYEQYF.

This clonotype was observed at least ten times. Germline is not matched at one junction end, which may reflect a read error. The chain links TRBV10-3 to TRBJ2-7, with TRBD1 matching over 9 bases. Germline V lookup: CDR1 ENHRY, CDR2 SYGVKD. The CDR3 is made up of 17 amino acids. The CDR3 DNA reads TGTGCCATCAGTGAGACGTTGAAGGGGACAGGGAACTACGGGCAGTACTTC. Translation gives CAISETLKGTGNYGQYF.

This chain uses TRBV29-1 with TRBJ2-5; TRBD1 matches 8 bases. In germline, CDR1 is SQVTM, CDR2 ANQGSEA. There are 14 residues in the CDR3. J was trimmed by 4 bases and V by 6 bases; bases with no gene match: 10. CDR3 sequence reads: CSVQTGDSRETQYF. The CDR3 nucleotides read TGCAGCGTCCAGACAGGGGATTCTCGAGAGACCCAGTACTTC. The variable domain in full, completed from reference TRBV29-1 and TRBJ2-5, reads SAVISQKPSRDICQRGTSLTIQCQVDSQVTMMFWYRQQPGQSLTLIATANQGSEATYESGFVIDKFPISRPNLTFSTLTVSNMSPEDSSIYLCSVQTGDSRETQYFGPGTRLLVL.

The chain carries TRBV4-3 and TRBJ1-2, with D possibly being TRBD1 (5 bases). The CDR3 is 16 residues long. Germline CDR1 and CDR2: LGHNA and YSLEER. The V end was cut by 0 bases, the J end by 4 bases, with 15 bases between. In nucleotides, the CDR3 is TGCGCCAGCAGCCAAGATCAAGCGGGGCCGAGCTATGGCTACACCTTC. Amino acid sequence: CASSQDQAGPSYGYTF.